The 10 T cell receptor beta chains given below trace back to one sample, sequenced in a study of blood T cells in healthy people across ages. Next came a second PCR, run for about 6 to 12 cycles, which used a sample-barcoded 5' primer along with a J-beta primer mix. MiXCR, applied by TCRdb to the 5' RACE reads, yields one record per CDR3 protein. The data hold about 600,000 distinct CDR3 sequences, with around half observed a single time. The sequenced sample was blood. Receptor source: a man at least 80 years old in good health.

J is TRBJ1-5 and V is TRBV30, with a tentative D call TRBD1 (5 bases). Germline CDR1 is GTSNPN and CDR2 is SVGIG (reference sequence). CDR3 length equals 13 residues. Trimming took 5 bases from V and 0 from J, leaving 8 bases between them. This chain's CDR3 is CAWADSSNQPQHF. The DNA for the CDR3 is TGTGCCTGGGCTGACAGTAGCAATCAGCCCCAGCATTTT.

Many counts were recorded for this clonotype. The rearrangement joins TRBV6-6 to TRBJ1-4; D not certain. This CDR3 has 16 amino acids. The germline V gene has CDR1 MNHNY and CDR2 SVGAGI (reference sequence). V lost 4 bases and J lost 8, with 20 bases in between. The CDR3 bases are TGTGCCAGCAGTTTGGGTACCGGTTTTGGCGGGGAAAAACTGTTTTTT. This gives the protein CASSLGTGFGGEKLFF.

The chain links TRBV7-9 to TRBJ2-5; 9 positions match TRBD2. V gave up 5 bases and J gave up 1 base; unmatched junction bases: 17. CDR1 and CDR2 from the germline V gene are SEHNR and FQNEAQ (reference sequence). The CDR3 consists of 19 residues. CDR3 region: CASSPFPAGGMEAQETQYF. DNA for the CDR3: TGTGCCAGCAGCCCTTTCCCAGCGGGAGGCATGGAGGCCCAAGAGACCCAGTACTTC.

The chain links TRBV20-1 to TRBJ2-7, with D perhaps TRBD1 or TRBD2 (7 bases each). Trimming took 4 bases from V and 6 from J, leaving 16 bases between them. The germline V gene encodes CDR1 DFQATT and CDR2 SNEGSKA (reference sequence). The CDR3 sequence is 13 residues long. CDR3 nucleotide sequence: TGCAGTGCTACTAGCGGAAACAGGGGCGAGCAGTACTTC. This translates into CSATSGNRGEQYF.

The chain joins TRBV20-1 to TRBJ2-1, with D possibly being TRBD2 (7 bases). Between the trimmed V and J ends, which lost 4 bases and 4 bases, there was a span of 17 bases. The CDR3 totals 15 residues. Germline CDR1 reads DFQATT; CDR2 reads SNEGSKA (reference sequence). Here the CDR3 reads CSANKGGRGYNEQFF. The CDR3 DNA follows: TGCAGTGCTAATAAGGGGGGGCGGGGGTACAATGAGCAGTTCTTC.

The genes are TRBV20-1 and TRBJ2-3; possible D gene TRBD2, 5 bases. CDR3 size: 15 residues. Trimming took off 7 bases at V and 0 bases at J, with 17 bases between the two ends. Per germline, CDR1 DFQATT and CDR2 SNEGSKA (reference sequence). The CDR3 loop is CSVPGTIASTDTQYF. CDR3 bases: TGCAGTGTGCCGGGAACTATCGCTAGCACAGATACGCAGTATTTT.

The V call is TRBV20-1, the J call TRBJ1-2; TRBD1 is a possible D gene (6 bases). V was cut by 6 bases and J by 1 base, with 15 bases left in between. Germline values: CDR1 DFQATT, CDR2 SNEGSKA (reference sequence). CDR3 size: 14 residues. The CDR3 loop is CSARQGPYNYGYTF. DNA of the CDR3: TGCAGTGCCCGCCAGGGGCCCTATAACTATGGCTACACCTTC.

The table lists this clonotype with many counts. The chain carries TRBV6-5 and TRBJ2-7, with D possibly TRBD2 on 5 matching bases. Germline V CDR1 and CDR2: MNHEY, SVGAGI. With 6 bases removed from V and 2 bases from J, the gap between germline ends came to 20 bases. The CDR3 totals 16 residues. CDR3 protein: CASSRLISGSPYEQYF. CDR3 in DNA: TGTGCCAGCAGCCGTCTCATCTCGGGATCCCCCTACGAGCAGTACTTC.

This clonotype was counted a single time. V is TRBV10-3 and J is TRBJ2-1, with 9 bases aligning to TRBD1. J gave up 8 bases and V 4 bases, and 12 bases lay outside the gene matches. The CDR3 is made up of 16 amino acids. Germline lookup yields CDR1 ENHRY and CDR2 SYGVKD. The DNA for the CDR3 is TGTGCCATCAGTGGGTCGGGACAGGGCCACGGGGATGAGCAGTTCTTC. Protein sequence: CAISGSGQGHGDEQFF.

The V call is TRBV20-1, the J call TRBJ1-5; TRBD1 matches at 9 bases. J gave up 2 bases and V 2 bases, and 10 bases lay outside the gene matches. The CDR3 loop spans 17 amino acids. Looked up from germline, CDR1 is DFQATT and CDR2 is SNEGSKA (reference sequence). The CDR3 DNA is TGCAGTGCTAGATTCCCCGGACAGGGGATAGGCAATCAGCCCCAGCATTTT. Residues: CSARFPGQGIGNQPQHF.